This TCR beta chain comes out of a study of Ad26.COV2.S vaccination and SARS-CoV-2 variants. Points from the study as a whole: Substantial post-vaccination breadth of spike-specific CD8+ and CD4+ T cell responses was reported. Vaccine and placebo groups showed comparable non-spike TCR breadth. Spike-specific TCR breadth in vaccine recipients exceeded that seen in placebo recipients. Total responses of T cells may have been underestimated by the analyses of TCR breadth and depth.

The CDR3 is 15 amino acids. The germline V gene has CDR1 LNHDA and CDR2 SQIVND (reference sequence). V was clipped by 3 bases and J by 9 bases, with 17 bases between them. This clone is a singleton in its sample. Its antigen is still unknown. Here immunoSEQ multiplex PCR was the method, and the copy in TCRdb shows in-frame clones only, minus some. The sample records about 350,000 clones, under 95% being singletons. The origin of this receptor is a human donor who had recovered from COVID-19. This specimen was peripheral blood, taken after recovery from COVID-19. This rearrangement joins TRBV19 to TRBJ1-4, with D uncertain. The CDR3 loop reads CASSIDLLFGQKLFF. The CDR3 DNA is TGTGCCAGTAGTATTGACCTCCTGTTCGGCCAAAAACTGTTTTTT.